This T cell receptor (beta chain) was recorded in a study of identical twins. Findings of the study overall: Conclusions were drawn cross-sectionally by statistical analysis, without following the same donors. Beta out-of-frame twin sharing showed a weaker excess.

Template switching added a universal primer site, and cDNA bore unique molecular identifiers. TCRdb independently ran MiXCR on the 5' RACE reads; one entry per CDR3 protein. Among 450,000 or so distinct CDR3 sequences listed, roughly 13% were seen once. V lost 4 bases and J lost 4, with 15 bases in between. CDR3 size: 15 residues. Per the germline V gene, CDR1 is SGHKS and CDR2 is YYEKEE (reference sequence). All donors comprised healthy Caucasians. This clonotype was recorded at least ten times. Its antigen is as yet unknown. These same data were also listed under a study on yellow fever vaccine responses in identical twins.

The chain combines TRBV5-5 with TRBJ2-1, with a weak D call TRBD1 (5 bases). The sample taken for sequencing was CD4+ T cells sorted from blood. This TCR was sampled from a woman between 18 and 29 years old in good health. The CDR3 DNA is TGTGCCAGCAGCCCCCACACGGCAGGGTACAATGAGCAGTTCTTC. This translates into CASSPHTAGYNEQFF.